Sequencing of this T cell receptor (beta chain) was carried out in a study of blood T cell repertoires in COVID-19. Study details: COVID-19 samples, acute and convalescent, were from the United States, Italy and Spain. The analysed material was cDNA or gDNA that came from T cells, B-cell-depleted T cells, or PBMCs.

V was cut by 6 bases and J by 5 bases, with 13 bases left in between. The germline V gene has CDR1 LNHDA and CDR2 SQIVND (reference sequence). CDR3 length: 13 residues. As handled by the study authors: Amplifying reference gene primers gave estimates of nucleated cell counts. Measured with immunoSEQ multiplex PCR; TCRdb has only the in-frame clones, and not every one. V, J and clone size are those of that table, while D and trimming were read from the DNA. The data show 250,000 to 350,000 clones, with roughly 90% seen just once and more than 0.75% held by the top ten. The chain couples TRBV19 to TRBJ1-2; possible D gene TRBD1, 6 bases. The receptor's source is a man aged 25-40 years with acute or convalescent COVID-19. Sequences were obtained from peripheral blood. CDR3 nucleotides: TGTGCCAGTAGGGGGGACATCTTATATGGCTACACCTTC. Translation: CASRGDILYGYTF.